This TCR beta chain emerged from a study of control samples from healthy donors and cancer patients. V was pared by 5 bases and J by 8 bases, with 13 bases between. Germline assignment: CDR1 SGHTA and CDR2 FQGNSA. This CDR3 comprises 13 residues. Profiled with immunoSEQ multiplex PCR; TCRdb holds only in-frame clones, not every one. The sample shows roughly 130,000 clones, 70% to 90% of them seen only once. The chain links TRBV7-2 to TRBJ1-3; the D gene is possibly TRBD1 (6 bases). The sample consisted of blood. The clonotype was recovered from a man between 45 and 60 years old in good health. The CDR3 DNA sequence: TGTGCCAGCAGCAAAATAGGGGGGGACACCATATATTTT. This codes for CASSKIGGDTIYF.